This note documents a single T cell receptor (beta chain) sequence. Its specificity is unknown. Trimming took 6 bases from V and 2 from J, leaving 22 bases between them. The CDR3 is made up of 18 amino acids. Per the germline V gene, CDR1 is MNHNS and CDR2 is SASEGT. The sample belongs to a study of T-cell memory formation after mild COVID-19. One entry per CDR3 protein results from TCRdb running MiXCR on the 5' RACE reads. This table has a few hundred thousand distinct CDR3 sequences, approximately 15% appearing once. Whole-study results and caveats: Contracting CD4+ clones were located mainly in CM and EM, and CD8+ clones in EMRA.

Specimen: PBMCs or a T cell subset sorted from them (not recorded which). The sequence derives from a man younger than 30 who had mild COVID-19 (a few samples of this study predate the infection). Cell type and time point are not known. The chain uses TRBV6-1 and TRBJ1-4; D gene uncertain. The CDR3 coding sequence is TGTGCCAGCAGAGCCCGTACGGCCCCAGGAGGGACTAATGAAAAACTGTTTTTT. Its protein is CASRARTAPGGTNEKLFF.